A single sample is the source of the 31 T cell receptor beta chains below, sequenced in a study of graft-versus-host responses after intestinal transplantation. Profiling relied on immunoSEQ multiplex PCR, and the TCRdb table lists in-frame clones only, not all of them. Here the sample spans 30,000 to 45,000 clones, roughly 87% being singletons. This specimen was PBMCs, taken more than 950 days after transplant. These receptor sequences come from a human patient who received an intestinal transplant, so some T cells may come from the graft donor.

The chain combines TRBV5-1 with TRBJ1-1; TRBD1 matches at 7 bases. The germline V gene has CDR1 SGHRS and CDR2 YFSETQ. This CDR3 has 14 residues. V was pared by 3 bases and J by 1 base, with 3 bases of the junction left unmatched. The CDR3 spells CASSWDSRNTEAFF. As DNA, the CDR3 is TGCGCCAGCAGCTGGGACAGTCGGAACACTGAAGCTTTCTTT.

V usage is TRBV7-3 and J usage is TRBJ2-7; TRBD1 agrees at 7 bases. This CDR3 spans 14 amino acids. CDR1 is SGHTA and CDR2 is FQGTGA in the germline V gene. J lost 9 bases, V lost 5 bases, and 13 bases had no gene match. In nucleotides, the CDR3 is TGTGCCAGCAGCGGTGACGGGACAGCCGGCCGGCAGTACTTC. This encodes CASSGDGTAGRQYF.

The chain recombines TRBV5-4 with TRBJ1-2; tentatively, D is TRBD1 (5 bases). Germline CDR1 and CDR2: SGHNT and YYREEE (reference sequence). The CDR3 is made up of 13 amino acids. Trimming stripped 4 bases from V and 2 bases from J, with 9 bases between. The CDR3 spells CASSRDGNYGYTF. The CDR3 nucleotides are TGTGCCAGCAGCCGGGACGGGAACTATGGCTACACCTTC.

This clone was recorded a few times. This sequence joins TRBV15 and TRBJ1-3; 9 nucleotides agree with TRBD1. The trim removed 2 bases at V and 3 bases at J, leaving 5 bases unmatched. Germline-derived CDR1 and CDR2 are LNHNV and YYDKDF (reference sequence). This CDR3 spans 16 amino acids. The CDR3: CATSRNRGPGGNTIYF. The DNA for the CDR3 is TGTGCCACCAGCAGAAACAGGGGGCCAGGTGGAAACACCATATATTTT.

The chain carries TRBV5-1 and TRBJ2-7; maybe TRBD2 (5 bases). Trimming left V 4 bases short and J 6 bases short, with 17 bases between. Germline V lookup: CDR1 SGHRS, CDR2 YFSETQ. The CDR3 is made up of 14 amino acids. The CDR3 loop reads CASSPTRPSFEQYF. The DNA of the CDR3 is TGCGCCAGCAGCCCAACTAGGCCCTCATTCGAGCAGTACTTC. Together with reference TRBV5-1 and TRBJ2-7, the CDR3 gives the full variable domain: KAGVTQTPRYLIKTRGQQVTLSCSPISGHRSVSWYQQTPGQGLQFLFEYFSETQRNKGNFPGRFSGRQFSNSRSEMNVSTLELGDSALYLCASSPTRPSFEQYFGPGTRLTVT.

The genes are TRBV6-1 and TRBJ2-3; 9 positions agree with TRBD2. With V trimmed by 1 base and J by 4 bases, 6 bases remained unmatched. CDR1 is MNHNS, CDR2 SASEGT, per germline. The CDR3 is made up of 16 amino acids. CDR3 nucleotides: TGTGCCAGCAGTGAAGTGGCGGGACTAGCCGCAGATACGCAGTATTTT. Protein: CASSEVAGLAADTQYF.

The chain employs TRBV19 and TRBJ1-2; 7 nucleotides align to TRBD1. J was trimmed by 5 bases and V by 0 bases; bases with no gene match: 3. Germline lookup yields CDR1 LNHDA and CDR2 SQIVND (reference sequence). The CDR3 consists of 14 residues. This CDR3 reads CASSIDGTAYGYTF. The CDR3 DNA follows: TGTGCCAGTAGTATAGACGGGACAGCGTATGGCTACACCTTC.

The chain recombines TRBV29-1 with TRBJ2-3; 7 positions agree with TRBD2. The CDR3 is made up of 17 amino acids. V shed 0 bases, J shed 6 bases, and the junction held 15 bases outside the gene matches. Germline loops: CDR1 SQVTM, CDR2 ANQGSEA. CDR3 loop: CSVEDAQTSVDGDTQYF. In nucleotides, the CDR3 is TGCAGCGTTGAAGACGCGCAAACTAGCGTCGACGGGGATACGCAGTATTTT.

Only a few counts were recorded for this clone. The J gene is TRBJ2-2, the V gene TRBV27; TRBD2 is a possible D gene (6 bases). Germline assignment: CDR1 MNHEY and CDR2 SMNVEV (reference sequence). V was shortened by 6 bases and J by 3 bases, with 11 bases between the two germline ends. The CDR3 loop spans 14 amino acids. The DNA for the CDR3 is TGTGCCAGCAGACTAGCAGGTTACACCGGGGAGCTGTTTTTT. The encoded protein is CASRLAGYTGELFF.

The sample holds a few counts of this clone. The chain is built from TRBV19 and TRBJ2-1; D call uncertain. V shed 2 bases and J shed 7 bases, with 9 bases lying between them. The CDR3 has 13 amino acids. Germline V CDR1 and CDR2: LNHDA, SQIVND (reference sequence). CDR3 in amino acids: CASSILGINEQFF. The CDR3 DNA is TGTGCCAGTAGTATACTGGGGATTAATGAGCAGTTCTTC.

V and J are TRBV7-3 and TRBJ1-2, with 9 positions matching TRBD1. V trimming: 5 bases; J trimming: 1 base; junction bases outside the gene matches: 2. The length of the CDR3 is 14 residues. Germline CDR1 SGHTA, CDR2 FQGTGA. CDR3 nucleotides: TGTGCCAGCAGCCCGGGACAGGGTAACTATGGCTACACCTTC. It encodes CASSPGQGNYGYTF.

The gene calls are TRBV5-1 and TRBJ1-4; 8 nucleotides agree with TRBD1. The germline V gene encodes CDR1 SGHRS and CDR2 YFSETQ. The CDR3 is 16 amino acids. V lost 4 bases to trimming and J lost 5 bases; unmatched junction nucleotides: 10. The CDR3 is CASSPTSGTGNEKLFF. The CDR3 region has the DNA TGCGCCAGCAGCCCAACGTCCGGGACAGGAAATGAAAAACTGTTTTTT.

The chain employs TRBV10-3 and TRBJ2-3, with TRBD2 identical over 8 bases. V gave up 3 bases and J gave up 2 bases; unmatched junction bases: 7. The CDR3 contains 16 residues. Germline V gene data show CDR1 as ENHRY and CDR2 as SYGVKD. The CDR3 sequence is CAISDPGLGNTDTQYF. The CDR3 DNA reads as TGTGCCATCAGTGACCCGGGACTAGGGAACACAGATACGCAGTATTTT.

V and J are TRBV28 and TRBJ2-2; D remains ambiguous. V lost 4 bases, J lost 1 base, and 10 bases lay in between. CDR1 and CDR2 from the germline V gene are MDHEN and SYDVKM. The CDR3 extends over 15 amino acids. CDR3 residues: CASSSPAVNTGELFF. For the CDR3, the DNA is TGTGCCAGCAGTTCCCCCGCAGTGAACACCGGGGAGCTGTTTTTT.

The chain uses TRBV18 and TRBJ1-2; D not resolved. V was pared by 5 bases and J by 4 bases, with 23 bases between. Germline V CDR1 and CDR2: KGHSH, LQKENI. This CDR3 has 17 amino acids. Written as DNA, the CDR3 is TGTGCCAGCTCATCTCCGGAATGGGGAGGAGGATCCTATGGCTACACCTTC. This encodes CASSSPEWGGGSYGYTF.

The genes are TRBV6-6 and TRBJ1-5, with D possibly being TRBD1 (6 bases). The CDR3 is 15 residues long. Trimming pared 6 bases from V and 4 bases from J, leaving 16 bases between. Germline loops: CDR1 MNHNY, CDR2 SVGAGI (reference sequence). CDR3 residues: CASSQTGFGNQPQHF. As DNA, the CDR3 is TGTGCCAGCAGCCAGACAGGTTTCGGGAATCAGCCCCAGCATTTT.

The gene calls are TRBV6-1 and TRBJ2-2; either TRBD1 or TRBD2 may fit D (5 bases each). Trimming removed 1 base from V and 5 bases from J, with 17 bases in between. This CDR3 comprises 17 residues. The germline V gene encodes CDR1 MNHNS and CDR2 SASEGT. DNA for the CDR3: TGTGCCAGCAGTGAAGGTCGGGGCCTCATGAAGACCGGGGAGCTGTTTTTT. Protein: CASSEGRGLMKTGELFF.

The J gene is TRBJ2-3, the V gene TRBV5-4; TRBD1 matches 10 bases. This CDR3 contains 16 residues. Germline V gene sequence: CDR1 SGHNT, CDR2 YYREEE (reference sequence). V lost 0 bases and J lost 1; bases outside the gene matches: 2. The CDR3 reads CASSLAGTGGTDTQYF. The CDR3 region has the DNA TGTGCCAGCAGCTTGGCCGGGACAGGGGGCACAGATACGCAGTATTTT.

CDR3 in amino acids: CASSLQGKSTDTQYF. The DNA of the CDR3 is TGTGCCAGCAGCTTACAGGGGAAAAGCACAGATACGCAGTATTTT. V and J are TRBV6-6 and TRBJ2-3, with 7 bases identical to TRBD1. In germline, CDR1 is MNHNY, CDR2 SVGAGI (reference sequence). The trim removed 6 bases at V and 0 bases at J, leaving 6 bases unmatched. The CDR3 runs 15 residues.

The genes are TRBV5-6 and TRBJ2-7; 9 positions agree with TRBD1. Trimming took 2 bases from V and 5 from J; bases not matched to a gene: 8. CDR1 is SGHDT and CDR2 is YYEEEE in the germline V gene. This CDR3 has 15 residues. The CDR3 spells CASSLGTGLIDEQYF. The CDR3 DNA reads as TGTGCCAGCAGCTTAGGGACAGGGCTTATCGACGAGCAGTACTTC.

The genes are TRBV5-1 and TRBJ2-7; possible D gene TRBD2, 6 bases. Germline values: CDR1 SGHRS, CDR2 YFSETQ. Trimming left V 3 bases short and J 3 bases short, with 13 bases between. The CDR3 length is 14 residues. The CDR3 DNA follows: TGCGCCAGCAGCTCCCACGGGGGTCTCTACGAGCAGTACTTC. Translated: CASSSHGGLYEQYF. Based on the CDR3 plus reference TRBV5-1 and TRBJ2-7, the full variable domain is KAGVTQTPRYLIKTRGQQVTLSCSPISGHRSVSWYQQTPGQGLQFLFEYFSETQRNKGNFPGRFSGRQFSNSRSEMNVSTLELGDSALYLCASSSHGGLYEQYFGPGTRLTVT.

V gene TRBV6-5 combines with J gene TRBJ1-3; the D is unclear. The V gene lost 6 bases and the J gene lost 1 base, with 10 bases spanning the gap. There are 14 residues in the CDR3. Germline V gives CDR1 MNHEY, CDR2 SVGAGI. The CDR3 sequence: CASSIGGSGNTIYF. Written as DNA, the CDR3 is TGTGCCAGCAGCATCGGAGGGTCTGGAAACACCATATATTTT.

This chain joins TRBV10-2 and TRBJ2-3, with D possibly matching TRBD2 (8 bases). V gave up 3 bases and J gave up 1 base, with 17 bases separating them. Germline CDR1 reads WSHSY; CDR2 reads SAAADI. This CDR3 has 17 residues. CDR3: CASSEGGARGGTDTQYF. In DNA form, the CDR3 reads TGCGCCAGCAGTGAAGGGGGCGCGCGGGGGGGCACAGATACGCAGTATTTT.

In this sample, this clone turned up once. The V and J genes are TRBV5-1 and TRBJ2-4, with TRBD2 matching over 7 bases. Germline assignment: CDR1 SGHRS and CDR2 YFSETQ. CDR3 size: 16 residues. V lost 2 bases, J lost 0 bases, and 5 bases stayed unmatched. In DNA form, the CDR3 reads TGCGCCAGCAGCTTAGGGACTAATATAGCCAAAAACATTCAGTACTTC. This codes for CASSLGTNIAKNIQYF.

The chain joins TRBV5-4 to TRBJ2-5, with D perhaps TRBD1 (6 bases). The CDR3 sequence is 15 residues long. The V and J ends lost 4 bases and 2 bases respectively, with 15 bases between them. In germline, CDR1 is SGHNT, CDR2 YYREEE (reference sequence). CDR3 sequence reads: CASSPLGHPQETQYF. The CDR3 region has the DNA TGTGCCAGCAGCCCCCTGGGACACCCACAAGAGACCCAGTACTTC.

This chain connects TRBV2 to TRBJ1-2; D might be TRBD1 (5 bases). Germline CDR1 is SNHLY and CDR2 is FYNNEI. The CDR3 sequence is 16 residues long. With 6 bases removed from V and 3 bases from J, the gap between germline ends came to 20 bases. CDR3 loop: CASRSDGDAFDYGYTF. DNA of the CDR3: TGTGCCAGCAGATCCGACGGGGACGCATTTGACTATGGCTACACCTTC.

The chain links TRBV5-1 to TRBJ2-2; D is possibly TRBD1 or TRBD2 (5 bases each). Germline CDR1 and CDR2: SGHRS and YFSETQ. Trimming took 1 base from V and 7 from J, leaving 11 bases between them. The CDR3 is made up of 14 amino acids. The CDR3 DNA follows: TGCGCCAGCAGCTTGTTCGGGGCGGGCGGGGAGCTGTTTTTT. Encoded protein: CASSLFGAGGELFF.

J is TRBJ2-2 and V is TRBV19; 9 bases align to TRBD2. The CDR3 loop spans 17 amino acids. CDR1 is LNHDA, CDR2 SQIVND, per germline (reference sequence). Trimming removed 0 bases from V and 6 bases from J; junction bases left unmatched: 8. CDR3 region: CASSIDQVAGESGELFF. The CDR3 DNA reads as TGTGCCAGTAGTATAGATCAAGTAGCGGGAGAGTCCGGGGAGCTGTTTTTT. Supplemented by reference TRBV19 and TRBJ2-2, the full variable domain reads DGGITQSPKYLFRKEGQNVTLSCEQNLNHDAMYWYRQDPGQGLRLIYYSQIVNDFQKGDIAEGYSVSREKKESFPLTVTSAQKNPTAFYLCASSIDQVAGESGELFFGEGSRLTVL.

The CDR3 here is CASSSTGQENSPLHF. CDR3 nucleotide sequence: TGTGCCAGCAGCTCGACGGGACAGGAAAATTCACCCCTCCACTTT. The rearrangement links TRBV5-5 to TRBJ1-6; TRBD1 aligns across 8 bases. Per the germline V gene, CDR1 is SGHKS and CDR2 is YYEKEE (reference sequence). This CDR3 spans 15 amino acids. With 3 bases clipped from V and 7 bases from J, the junction kept 6 bases outside the gene matches.

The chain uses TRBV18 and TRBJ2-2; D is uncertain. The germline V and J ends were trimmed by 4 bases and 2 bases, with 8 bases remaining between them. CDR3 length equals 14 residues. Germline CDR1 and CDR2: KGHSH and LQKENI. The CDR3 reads CASSHYRNTGELFF. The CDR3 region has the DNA TGTGCCAGCTCACATTACAGAAACACCGGGGAGCTGTTTTTT.

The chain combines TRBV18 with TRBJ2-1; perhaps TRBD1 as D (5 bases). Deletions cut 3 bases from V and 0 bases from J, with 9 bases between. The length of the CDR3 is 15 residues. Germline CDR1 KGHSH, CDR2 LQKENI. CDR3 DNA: TGTGCCAGCTCACCCTACAGGAGCTCCTACAATGAGCAGTTCTTC. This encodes CASSPYRSSYNEQFF.